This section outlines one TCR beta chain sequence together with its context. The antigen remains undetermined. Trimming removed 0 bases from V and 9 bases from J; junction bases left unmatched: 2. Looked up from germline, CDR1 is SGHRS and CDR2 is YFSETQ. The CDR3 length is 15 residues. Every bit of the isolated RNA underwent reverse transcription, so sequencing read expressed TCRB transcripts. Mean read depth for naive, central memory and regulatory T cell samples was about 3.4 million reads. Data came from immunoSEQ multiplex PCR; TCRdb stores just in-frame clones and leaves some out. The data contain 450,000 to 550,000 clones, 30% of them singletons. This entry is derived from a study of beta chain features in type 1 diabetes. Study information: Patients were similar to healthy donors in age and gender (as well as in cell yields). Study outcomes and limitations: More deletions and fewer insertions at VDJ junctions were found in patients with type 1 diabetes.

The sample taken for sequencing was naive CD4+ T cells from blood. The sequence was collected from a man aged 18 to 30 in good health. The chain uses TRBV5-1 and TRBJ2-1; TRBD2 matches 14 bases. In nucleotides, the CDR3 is TGCGCCAGCAGCTTGGAGGGACTAGCGGGAGCTGAGCAGTTCTTC. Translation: CASSLEGLAGAEQFF. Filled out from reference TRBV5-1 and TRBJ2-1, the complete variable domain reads KAGVTQTPRYLIKTRGQQVTLSCSPISGHRSVSWYQQTPGQGLQFLFEYFSETQRNKGNFPGRFSGRQFSNSRSEMNVSTLELGDSALYLCASSLEGLAGAEQFFGPGTRLTVL.